This T cell receptor (beta chain) is from a study of blood T cell repertoires in COVID-19. About the study: The United States, Italy and Spain supplied acute and convalescent COVID-19 samples. Sample material is recorded as cDNA or gDNA derived from T cells, B-cell-depleted T cells, or PBMCs.

There are a few counts of this clone. Losses at the gene ends were 3 bases for V and 1 base for J; bases not matched to a gene: 15. The CDR3 spans 19 residues. CDR1 is KGHDR, CDR2 SFDVKD, per germline. In the authors' workflow: Nucleated cell counts were estimated from reference gene primer amplification. Profiled with immunoSEQ multiplex PCR; TCRdb holds only in-frame clones, not every one. The V and J calls and clone size were taken over from that table, and D and trimming were inferred from the DNA. This sample carries around 200,000 clones, under 90% of them seen once, and the ten largest clones take 6.5% to 8.5%.

The receptor was derived from a human donor in a cohort sampled during active COVID-19. Sequenced material: peripheral blood. J is TRBJ1-1 and V is TRBV24-1, with 8 nucleotides matching TRBD1. The DNA of the CDR3 is TGTGCCACCAGTGATGGGGACAGGCTTCCCCCTCAATCGAACACTGAAGCTTTCTTT. Translated: CATSDGDRLPPQSNTEAFF.